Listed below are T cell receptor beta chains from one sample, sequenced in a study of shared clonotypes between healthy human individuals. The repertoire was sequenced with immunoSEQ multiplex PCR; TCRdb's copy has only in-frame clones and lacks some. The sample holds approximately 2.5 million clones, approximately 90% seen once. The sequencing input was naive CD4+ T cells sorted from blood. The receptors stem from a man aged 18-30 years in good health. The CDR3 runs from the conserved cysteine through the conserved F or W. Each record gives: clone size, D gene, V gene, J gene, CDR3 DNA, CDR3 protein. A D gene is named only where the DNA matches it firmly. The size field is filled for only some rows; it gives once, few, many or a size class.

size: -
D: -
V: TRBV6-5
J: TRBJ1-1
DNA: TGTGCCAGCAGTTACCCGGGGACGGGCGAAGCTTTCTTT
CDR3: CASSYPGTGEAFF

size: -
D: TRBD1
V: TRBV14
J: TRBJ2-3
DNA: TGTGCCAGCAGCCAAACGCTGACAGGGACAGATACGCAGTATTTT
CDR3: CASSQTLTGTDTQYF

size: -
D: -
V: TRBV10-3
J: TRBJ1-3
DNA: TGTGCCATCAGCAGGGAGGCAGGGGTCTCTGGAAACACCATATATTTT
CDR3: CAISREAGVSGNTIYF

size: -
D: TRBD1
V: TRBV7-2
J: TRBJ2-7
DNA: TGTGCCAGCAGCTTAGGGCAGGGGGAGACCTACGAGCAGTACTTC
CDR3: CASSLGQGETYEQYF

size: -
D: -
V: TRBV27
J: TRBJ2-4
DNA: TGTGCCAGCAGTTTCGTGTCAGGGGAGATAGCCAAAAACATTCAGTACTTC
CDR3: CASSFVSGEIAKNIQYF

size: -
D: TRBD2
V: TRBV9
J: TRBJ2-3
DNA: TGTGCCAGCAGCGCGGGACTAGCGGGTGGCACAGATACGCAGTATTTT
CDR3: CASSAGLAGGTDTQYF

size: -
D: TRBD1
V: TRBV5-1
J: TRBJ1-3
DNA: TGCGCCAGCAGCTTGGACCCAGGGGGGACTGACTCTGGAAACACCATATACTTT
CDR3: CASSLDPGGTDSGNTIYF

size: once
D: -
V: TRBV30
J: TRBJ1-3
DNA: TGTGCCTGGAGAGTTTACTCTGGAAACACCATATATTTT
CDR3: CAWRVYSGNTIYF

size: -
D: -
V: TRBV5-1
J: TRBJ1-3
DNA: TGCGCCAGCACTCTAGTCCCGGGCTCTGGAAACACCATATATTTT
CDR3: CASTLVPGSGNTIYF

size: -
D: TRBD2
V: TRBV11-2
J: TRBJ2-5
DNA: TGTGCCAGCAGCAGCGGGATACAAGAGACCCAGTACTTC
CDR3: CASSSGIQETQYF

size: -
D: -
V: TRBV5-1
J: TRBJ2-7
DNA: TGCGCCAGCAGCTGGAGTTCCAACGAGCAGTACTTC
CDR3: CASSWSSNEQYF

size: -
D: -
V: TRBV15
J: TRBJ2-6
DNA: TGTGCCACCAGCAGAGGAGGGGGGCCTGGGGCCAACGTCCTGACTTTC
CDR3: CATSRGGGPGANVLTF

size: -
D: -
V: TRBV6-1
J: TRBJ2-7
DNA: TGTGCCTCCCTTGAGGCAGGGGGGTACGAGCAGTACTTC
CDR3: CASLEAGGYEQYF

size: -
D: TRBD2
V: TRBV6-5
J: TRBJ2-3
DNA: TGTGCCAGCAGGGGTAGCGGGAGGGATACGCAGTATTTT
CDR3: CASRGSGRDTQYF

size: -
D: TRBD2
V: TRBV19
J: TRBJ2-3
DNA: TGTGCCAGTAGTATCATAGCGGGAGGGCCGACAGATACGCAGTATTTT
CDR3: CASSIIAGGPTDTQYF

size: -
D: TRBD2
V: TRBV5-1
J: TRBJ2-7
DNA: TGCGCCAGCAGCTTCGTCAGCGGGGGTTCCTACGAGCAGTACTTC
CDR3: CASSFVSGGSYEQYF

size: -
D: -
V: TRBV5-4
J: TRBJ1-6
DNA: TGTGCCAGCAGCTTGAAGGCCTTGGAGTCACCCCTCCACTTT
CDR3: CASSLKALESPLHF

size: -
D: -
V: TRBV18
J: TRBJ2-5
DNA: TGTGCCAGCTCACCAGGAGTAGGGGTTTTAGAGACCCAGTACTTC
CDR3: CASSPGVGVLETQYF

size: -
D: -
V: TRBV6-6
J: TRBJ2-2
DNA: TGTGCCAGCAGTTCAGGGGTCTCCGGGGAGCTGTTTTTT
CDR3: CASSSGVSGELFF

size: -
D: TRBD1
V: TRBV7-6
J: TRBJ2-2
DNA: TGTGCCAGCAGCTTAGGAAGGGACAGGAACACCGGGGAGCTGTTTTTT
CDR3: CASSLGRDRNTGELFF

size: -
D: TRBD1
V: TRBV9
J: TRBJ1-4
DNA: TGTGCCAGCAGCGTAGGCAAGGGGGCCACGACTAATGAAAAACTGTTTTTT
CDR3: CASSVGKGATTNEKLFF

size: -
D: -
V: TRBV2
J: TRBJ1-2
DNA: TGTGCCAGCACGTCTTCAGGACAGAGTCCTGGCACCTTC
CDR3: CASTSSGQSPGTF

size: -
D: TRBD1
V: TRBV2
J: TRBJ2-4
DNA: TGTGCCAGCAGTGGACAGGGGTTGACCAAAAACATTCAGTACTTC
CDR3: CASSGQGLTKNIQYF

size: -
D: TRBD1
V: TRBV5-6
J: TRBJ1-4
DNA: TGTGCCAGCAGCTCCCGCACAGGGGGAAAGTCAACTAATGAAAAACTGTTTTTT
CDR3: CASSSRTGGKSTNEKLFF

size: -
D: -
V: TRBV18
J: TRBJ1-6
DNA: TGTGCCAGCTCACCTCAGGGTTGGCAGACTATTAATTCACCCCTCCACTTT
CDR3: CASSPQGWQTINSPLHF

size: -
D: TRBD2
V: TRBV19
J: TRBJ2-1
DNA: TGTGCCAGTAGTCTGGGACTAGTCAATGAGCAGTTCTTC
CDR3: CASSLGLVNEQFF

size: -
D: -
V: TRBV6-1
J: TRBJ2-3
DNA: TGTGCCAGCAGTGAACTTGAGGGGGGCCCAGATACGCAGTATTTT
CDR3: CASSELEGGPDTQYF

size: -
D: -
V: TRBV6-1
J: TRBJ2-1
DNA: TGTGCCAGCAGTGAAGCGTGGGGTTACAATGAGCAGTTCTTC
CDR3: CASSEAWGYNEQFF

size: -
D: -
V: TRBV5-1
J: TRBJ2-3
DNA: TGCGCCAGCAGCATAGGGAGTTCCTCCACAGATACGCAGTATTTT
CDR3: CASSIGSSSTDTQYF

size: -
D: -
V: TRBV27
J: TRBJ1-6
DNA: TGTGCCAGCAGTACCCTTGCCAGGGTTCCTAATTCACCCCTCCACTTT
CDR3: CASSTLARVPNSPLHF

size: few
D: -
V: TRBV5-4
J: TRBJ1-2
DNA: TGTGCCAGCAGCCCGAGGGGTAGCTATGGCTACACCTTC
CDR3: CASSPRGSYGYTF

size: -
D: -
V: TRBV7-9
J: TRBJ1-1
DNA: TGTGCCAGCAGCTGGACCGGACAGAACACTGAAGCTTTCTTT
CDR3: CASSWTGQNTEAFF

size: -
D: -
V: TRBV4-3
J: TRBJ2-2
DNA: TGCGCCAGCAGTCCTAGCGTCGGGGAGCTGTTTTTT
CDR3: CASSPSVGELFF

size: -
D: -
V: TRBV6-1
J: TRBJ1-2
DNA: TGTGCCAGCAATAGGCCCAACTATGGCTACACCTTC
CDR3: CASNRPNYGYTF

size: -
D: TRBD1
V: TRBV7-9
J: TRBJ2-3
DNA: TGTGCCAGCAGCCTGGACAGGGTGGGAGATACGCAGTATTTT
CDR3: CASSLDRVGDTQYF

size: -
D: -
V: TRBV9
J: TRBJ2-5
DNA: TGTGCCAGCAGCGTAGGCCAGGGATACGAGACCCAGTACTTC
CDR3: CASSVGQGYETQYF

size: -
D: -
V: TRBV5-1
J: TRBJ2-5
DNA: TGCGCCAGCAGGCGGGCAGATACCATCTCTCGGGAGACCCAGTACTTC
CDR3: CASRRADTISRETQYF

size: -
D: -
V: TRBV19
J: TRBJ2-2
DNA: TGTGCCAGTACCCCAAGGGGGGGGGCGAACACCGGGGAGCTGTTTTTT
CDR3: CASTPRGGANTGELFF

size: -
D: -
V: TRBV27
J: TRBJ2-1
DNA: TGTGCCAGCAGTTATGGAGGAACATTCTACAATGAGCAGTTCTTC
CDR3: CASSYGGTFYNEQFF

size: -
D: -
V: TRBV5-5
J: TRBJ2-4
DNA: TGTGCCAGCAGCCTATCCGGGGACAAAAACATTCAGTACTTC
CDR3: CASSLSGDKNIQYF

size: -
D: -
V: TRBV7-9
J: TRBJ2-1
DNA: TGTGCCAGCACGAAGGGCGGCTCCTACAATGAGCAGTTCTTC
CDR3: CASTKGGSYNEQFF

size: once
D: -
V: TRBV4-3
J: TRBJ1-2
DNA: TGCGCCAGCAGCCAAGTTCCTCAGGTCCTCTATGGCTACACCTTC
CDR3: CASSQVPQVLYGYTF

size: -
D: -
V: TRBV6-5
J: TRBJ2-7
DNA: TGTGCCAGCAGTACGTCAGGGATCGAGCAGTACTTC
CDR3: CASSTSGIEQYF

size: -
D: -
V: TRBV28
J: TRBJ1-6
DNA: TGTGCCAGCAGTCCCCGGAATAATTCACCCCTCCACTTT
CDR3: CASSPRNNSPLHF

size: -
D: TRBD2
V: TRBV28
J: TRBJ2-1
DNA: TGTGCCAGCAGTTTGGGACTAGCGGGGGACAATGAGCAGTTCTTC
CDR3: CASSLGLAGDNEQFF

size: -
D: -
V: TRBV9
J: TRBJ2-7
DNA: TGTGCCAGCAGCCCCTTTTCGGAGGGGCTCTACGAGCAGTACTTC
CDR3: CASSPFSEGLYEQYF

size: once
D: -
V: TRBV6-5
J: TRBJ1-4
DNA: TGTGCCAGCAGTTATGCCAGGGAGGGTGAAAAACTGTTTTTT
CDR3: CASSYAREGEKLFF

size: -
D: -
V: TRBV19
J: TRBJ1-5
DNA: TGTGCCAGTAGCGGACGGAGGGGCAGCAATCAGCCCCAGCATTTT
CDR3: CASSGRRGSNQPQHF

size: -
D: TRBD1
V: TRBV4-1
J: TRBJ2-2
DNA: TGCGCCAGCAGCCTGGGACAGGGGAACACCGGGGAGCTGTTTTTT
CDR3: CASSLGQGNTGELFF

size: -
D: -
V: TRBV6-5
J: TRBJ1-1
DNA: TGTGCCAGCAGTCATCAACCCCCGAACACTGAAGCTTTCTTT
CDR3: CASSHQPPNTEAFF

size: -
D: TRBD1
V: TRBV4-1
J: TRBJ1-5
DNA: TGCGCCAGCAGCCAAGAAGAGACAGGGAATCAGCCCCAGCATTTT
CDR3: CASSQEETGNQPQHF

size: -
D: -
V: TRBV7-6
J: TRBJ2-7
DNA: TGTGCCAGCAGCCCCACAGGGTTACGCGAGCAGTACTTC
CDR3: CASSPTGLREQYF

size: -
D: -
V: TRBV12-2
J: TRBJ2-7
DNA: TGTGCAAGTCGCTTAGCATCGGGACAGGGGGAGTACGAGCAGTACTTC
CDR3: CASRLASGQGEYEQYF

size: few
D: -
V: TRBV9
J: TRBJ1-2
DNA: TGTGCCAGCAGCTCCAGGGGAGGGAGTTTGTATGGCTACACCTTC
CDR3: CASSSRGGSLYGYTF

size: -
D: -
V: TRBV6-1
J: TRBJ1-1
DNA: TGTGCCAGCAGGGAGACCTGGGAGAGGGCTTTCTTT
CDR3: CASRETWERAFF